This entry concerns a single T cell receptor (beta chain). Enrolled during active infection, Seattle patients were then followed longitudinally. The data were taken from a study of blood T cell repertoires in COVID-19. The overall study: COVID-19 samples collected from the United States, Italy and Spain covered acute and convalescent phases.

Clones were read by immunoSEQ multiplex PCR, and TCRdb kept only the in-frame ones, dropping some. The sample has 360,000 or so clones, 89% seen once; the top ten hold under 5%. The TCR sequence derives from a woman aged 55-69 years with COVID-19, enrolled during active disease. The sample was peripheral blood.

CDR3 nucleotides: TGCGCCAGCACTGGACAGAGAGAGACTGAAGCTTTCTTT. The encoded protein is CASTGQRETEAFF. The gene calls are TRBV5-1 and TRBJ1-1, with D possibly TRBD1 on 6 matching bases. V lost 6 bases, J lost 5 bases, and 14 bases lay in between. Germline V gene sequence: CDR1 SGHRS, CDR2 YFSETQ. CDR3 length: 13 amino acids.